One sample yielded the 8 T cell receptor beta chains listed below, sequenced in a study of blood T cells in healthy people across ages. A sample-barcoded 5' primer and a J-beta primer mix were used in a second PCR of roughly 7 to 11 cycles. TCRdb reprocessed the 5' RACE reads with MiXCR, giving one entry per CDR3 protein. The sample has 630,000 or so distinct CDR3 sequences, about 30% seen once; the top ten hold 15% to 18%. The sample comprised blood. These receptors were taken from a woman older than 75 in good health.

A few counts support this clonotype. The chain carries TRBV2 and TRBJ1-1, with TRBD1 as a possible D gene (5 bases). Germline lookup yields CDR1 SNHLY and CDR2 FYNNEI. This CDR3 region has 14 residues. The germline V and J ends were trimmed by 7 bases and 4 bases, with 16 bases remaining between them. CDR3 nucleotide sequence: TGTGCCAGCACCGCACCGCGGGGGGGCACTGAAGCTTTCTTT. Amino acid sequence: CASTAPRGGTEAFF.

This clonotype was recorded a few times. Possible read error: a much larger clone is one base away. V is TRBV9 and J is TRBJ2-1; tentatively, D is TRBD1 or TRBD2 (5 bases each). Trimming removed 4 bases at V and 13 bases at J, with 21 bases between. The CDR3 is 14 residues long. In germline, CDR1 is SGDLS, CDR2 YYNGEE. CDR3 in DNA: TGTGCCAGCAGCCCGAGACAGCCTGGGGAGACCCAGTTCTTC. As protein: CASSPRQPGETQFF. Looking up the rest from reference TRBV9 and TRBJ2-1 gives the full variable domain: DSGVTQTPKHLITATGQRVTLRCSPRSGDLSVYWYQQSLDQGLQFLIQYYNGEERAKGNILERFSAQQFPDLHSELNLSSLELGDSALYFCASSPRQPGETQFFGPGTRLTVL.

This clonotype has a count of ten or more. The J gene is TRBJ1-5, the V gene TRBV20-1; TRBD1 agrees at 8 bases. CDR3 length: 13 amino acids. Trimming cost V 8 bases and J 0 bases; bases outside gene matches: 3. Germline CDR1 reads DFQATT; CDR2 reads SNEGSKA (reference sequence). CDR3 nucleotide sequence: TGCAGTTGCGGACAGGGTAGCAATCAGCCCCAGCATTTT. Translating gives CSCGQGSNQPQHF.

This clonotype was recorded at least ten times. V usage is TRBV9 and J usage is TRBJ2-7; 9 bases agree with TRBD2. This CDR3 is built from 15 residues. V gave up 0 bases and J gave up 7 bases; unmatched junction bases: 8. Per the germline V gene, CDR1 is SGDLS and CDR2 is YYNGEE. The CDR3 loop reads CASSVASGAGREQYF. For the CDR3, the DNA is TGTGCCAGCAGCGTAGCTAGCGGGGCGGGAAGGGAGCAGTACTTC.

The CDR3 region is CARTGQTNQPQHF. CDR3 in DNA: TGTGCCAGGACTGGACAGACCAATCAGCCCCAGCATTTT. J is TRBJ1-5 and V is TRBV27, with a tentative D call TRBD1 (6 bases). The germline V and J ends were trimmed by 9 bases and 3 bases, with 12 bases remaining between them. Germline V gene data show CDR1 as MNHEY and CDR2 as SMNVEV (reference sequence). CDR3 size: 13 residues.

This clonotype came up many times. The chain has TRBV20-1 and TRBJ1-2, with 7 bases lining up with TRBD1. This CDR3 is 16 amino acids long. The junction had 15 bases not matched to a gene; V was cut back by 6 bases and J by 2 bases. Germline values: CDR1 DFQATT, CDR2 SNEGSKA (reference sequence). The CDR3 sequence is CSASRLWDSGNYGYTF. The CDR3 coding sequence is TGCAGTGCCAGCCGGTTATGGGACAGTGGGAACTATGGCTACACCTTC.

The table lists this clonotype with a few counts. This sequence joins TRBV3-1 and TRBJ2-5, with D tentatively TRBD1 or TRBD2 (5 bases each). CDR1 LGHDT and CDR2 YNNKEL come from the germline V gene (reference sequence). V was cut by 4 bases and J by 3 bases, with 12 bases left in between. The CDR3 spans 14 residues. CDR3 region: CASSLGTEKETQYF. CDR3 DNA: TGTGCCAGCAGCCTCGGGACGGAAAAAGAGACCCAGTACTTC.

This clonotype was seen a single time. The rearrangement links TRBV20-1 to TRBJ2-1; D could derive from TRBD1 or TRBD2 (5 bases each). The V gene lost 3 bases and the J gene lost 0 bases, with 9 bases spanning the gap. The CDR3 runs to 14 residues. Germline CDR1 DFQATT, CDR2 SNEGSKA (reference sequence). For the CDR3, the DNA is TGCAGTGCTAGCGGGACGAGCTCCTACAATGAGCAGTTCTTC. This sequence encodes CSASGTSSYNEQFF.